Each of the 21 T cell receptor beta chains below was sequenced from the same sample in a study of cytomegalovirus exposure and HLA in healthy donors. TCRdb keeps only in-frame clones here, not all; method: immunoSEQ multiplex PCR. The table has 150,000 to 200,000 clones, about 82% seen once. The sample taken for sequencing was PBMCs. Every receptor here comes from a woman under 30 in good health and CMV-seronegative.

The chain links TRBV5-4 to TRBJ1-1; possible D gene TRBD1, 5 bases. There are 14 residues in the CDR3. The V end lost 7 bases, the J end lost 1 base, and 14 bases lay between the germline ends. CDR1 SGHNT and CDR2 YYREEE come from the germline V gene (reference sequence). CDR3 residues: CASATGGGNTEAFF. The CDR3 region has the DNA TGTGCCAGCGCCACCGGGGGGGGGAACACTGAAGCTTTCTTT.

Worth noting for this clone: Other DNA sequences in the sample encode the same CDR3. The J gene is TRBJ1-2, the V gene TRBV30, with a weak D call TRBD1 (6 bases). The CDR3 is made up of 13 amino acids. Trimming took off 0 bases at V and 7 bases at J, with 12 bases between the two ends. The germline V gene encodes CDR1 GTSNPN and CDR2 SVGIG (reference sequence). CDR3 loop: CAWSVGWGPGYTF. The CDR3 bases are TGTGCCTGGAGTGTAGGCTGGGGGCCTGGCTACACCTTC.

The gene calls are TRBV2 and TRBJ2-7; possibly TRBD1 for D (6 bases). V dropped 1 base and J dropped 2 bases, with 12 bases sitting between them. The CDR3 sequence is 15 residues long. Per the germline V gene, CDR1 is SNHLY and CDR2 is FYNNEI. The CDR3 sequence is CASSEGQAITYEQYF. The DNA for the CDR3 is TGTGCCAGCAGTGAAGGACAGGCAATTACCTACGAGCAGTACTTC.

This clone was seen a single time. The chain carries TRBV10-3 and TRBJ1-2; 9 bases agree with TRBD1. CDR1 is ENHRY, CDR2 SYGVKD, per germline. V shed 3 bases, J shed 2 bases, and the junction held 10 bases outside the gene matches. The CDR3 contains 17 residues. The CDR3: CAISDPLGGQGNYGYTF. The CDR3, as DNA: TGTGCCATCAGTGATCCCTTGGGGGGACAGGGCAACTATGGCTACACCTTC.

Of note for this clone: Other DNA sequences in the sample encode the same CDR3. V is TRBV6-5 and J is TRBJ1-1, with a tentative D call TRBD1 (5 bases). This CDR3 spans 15 amino acids. V was trimmed by 3 bases and J by 3 bases, leaving 14 bases between them. CDR1 is MNHEY, CDR2 SVGAGI, per germline. The CDR3, as DNA: TGTGCCAGCAGTTATGGGGGAACGGGGGACACTGAAGCTTTCTTT. Amino acid sequence: CASSYGGTGDTEAFF.

In its sample, this clone was seen a few times. The chain has TRBV6-6 and TRBJ1-2; 8 bases match TRBD1. The CDR3 is 15 amino acids. CDR1 and CDR2 (germline): MNHNY, SVGAGI (reference sequence). Trimming at V came to 0 bases and at J to 3 bases, leaving 3 bases not matched to a gene. In DNA form, the CDR3 reads TGTGCCAGCAGTTACTCGATACAGGGGGACTATGGCTACACCTTC. Translating gives CASSYSIQGDYGYTF.

The J gene is TRBJ1-2, the V gene TRBV2; D is possibly TRBD1 (5 bases). Germline-derived CDR1 and CDR2 are SNHLY and FYNNEI. The CDR3 totals 16 residues. With 5 bases removed from V and 2 bases from J, the gap between germline ends came to 18 bases. CDR3 in amino acids: CASSRRARGINYGYTF. CDR3 nucleotides: TGTGCCAGCAGTCGAAGGGCACGGGGGATCAACTATGGCTACACCTTC.

The CDR3 reads CASSPDRNNEQFF. The CDR3 region has the DNA TGTGCCAGCAGCCCGGACAGGAACAATGAGCAGTTCTTC. The chain is built from TRBV7-3 and TRBJ2-1, with 7 bases fitting TRBD1. Germline CDR1 SGHTA, CDR2 FQGTGA. The V and J ends lost 5 bases and 5 bases, in that order; junction bases with no gene match: 3. This CDR3 spans 13 amino acids.

This chain links TRBV12-5 with TRBJ2-7, with 11 bases aligning to TRBD1. This CDR3 is 17 amino acids long. J lost 4 bases, V lost 2 bases, and 10 bases had no gene match. From germline, CDR1 is LGHNT and CDR2 FRNRAP. This CDR3 is CASGLSGFGTGGYEQYF. The CDR3 DNA sequence: TGTGCTAGTGGTTTGTCTGGGTTCGGGACAGGGGGTTACGAGCAGTACTTC.

V gene TRBV2 combines with J gene TRBJ1-2; D uncertain. The CDR3 loop spans 12 amino acids. Germline V gives CDR1 SNHLY, CDR2 FYNNEI. V was clipped by 3 bases and J by 4 bases, with 6 bases between them. This chain's CDR3 is CASSESSYGYTF. CDR3 coding DNA: TGTGCCAGCAGTGAGTCTTCCTATGGCTACACCTTC.

The J gene is TRBJ1-3, the V gene TRBV27; the D gene is possibly TRBD1 (5 bases). Germline CDR1 MNHEY, CDR2 SMNVEV (reference sequence). V lost 5 bases to trimming and J lost 0 bases, with 17 bases between them. This CDR3 spans 17 amino acids. DNA of the CDR3: TGTGCCAGCAGTCTTTGGGGGGGTCCCATCTCTGGAAACACCATATATTTT. Translation: CASSLWGGPISGNTIYF.

The chain recombines TRBV30 with TRBJ1-1; 8 bases agree with TRBD1. Germline V gene sequence: CDR1 GTSNPN, CDR2 SVGIG (reference sequence). This CDR3 is built from 15 residues. J was trimmed by 0 bases and V by 5 bases; bases with no gene match: 8. The CDR3 DNA reads TGTGCCTGGGGACAGGGCCTTGATCTGAACACTGAAGCTTTCTTT. Translating gives CAWGQGLDLNTEAFF.

This clone was found once. The chain links TRBV4-1 to TRBJ1-2; the D is unclear. CDR1 and CDR2 (germline): MGHRA, YSYEKL. This CDR3 comprises 16 residues. Trimming took 0 bases from V and 4 from J, leaving 15 bases between them. The CDR3, as DNA: TGCGCCAGCAGCCAAGATAGAGGAGCCCTCTCCTATGGCTACACCTTC. Its translation is CASSQDRGALSYGYTF.

In its sample, this clone was seen once. The chain employs TRBV2 and TRBJ1-4; D is perhaps TRBD1 (5 bases). V lost 4 bases and J 8 bases, leaving 17 bases between the germline ends. The germline V gene encodes CDR1 SNHLY and CDR2 FYNNEI. The CDR3 is 15 amino acids. The CDR3 DNA reads as TGTGCCAGCAGTGCGGCTCAGGGTTTCGGGGAAAAACTGTTTTTT. Protein sequence: CASSAAQGFGEKLFF.

The V and J genes are TRBV19 and TRBJ2-7; 7 positions agree with TRBD1. CDR3 length equals 15 residues. V was pared by 4 bases and J by 3 bases, with 9 bases of the junction left unmatched. The V gene's germline CDR1 is LNHDA and CDR2 SQIVND (reference sequence). CDR3 in amino acids: CASSRGTDILYEQYF. CDR3 coding DNA: TGTGCCAGTAGTAGGGGGACAGATATACTCTACGAGCAGTACTTC.

This clone was seen a handful of times. The chain links TRBV14 to TRBJ1-5; D is unresolved. This CDR3 is 14 amino acids long. The germline CDR1 and CDR2 sequences are SGHDN and FVKESK. Trimming stripped 0 bases from V and 4 bases from J, with 7 bases between. This CDR3 is CASSQETGNQPQHF. Here the CDR3 DNA reads TGTGCCAGCAGCCAAGAGACGGGGAATCAGCCCCAGCATTTT.

The chain links TRBV5-1 to TRBJ1-2, with TRBD1 as a possible D gene (5 bases). The CDR3 length is 15 residues. V dropped 4 bases and J dropped 8 bases, with 21 bases sitting between them. Germline V lookup: CDR1 SGHRS, CDR2 YFSETQ. The CDR3 loop reads CASSPNAGDRGGYTF. CDR3 coding DNA: TGCGCCAGCAGCCCCAACGCCGGGGATCGGGGGGGCTACACCTTC. Based on the CDR3 plus reference TRBV5-1 and TRBJ1-2, the full variable domain is KAGVTQTPRYLIKTRGQQVTLSCSPISGHRSVSWYQQTPGQGLQFLFEYFSETQRNKGNFPGRFSGRQFSNSRSEMNVSTLELGDSALYLCASSPNAGDRGGYTFGSGTRLTVV.

A few counts support this clone. In DNA form, the CDR3 reads TGCGCCAGCACCCAAACAGGCACCGGGGAGCTGTTTTTT. Its translation is CASTQTGTGELFF. This chain connects TRBV10-1 to TRBJ2-2, with D tentatively TRBD1 (5 bases). This CDR3 spans 13 amino acids. Germline-derived CDR1 and CDR2 are WNHNN and SYGVQD (reference sequence). Trimming removed 7 bases at V and 4 bases at J, with 10 bases between.

The chain uses TRBV5-6 and TRBJ2-7; D gene uncertain. Germline V CDR1 and CDR2: SGHDT, YYEEEE. The ends were cut back, 0 bases at V and 0 bases at J, with 10 bases in the middle. This CDR3 has 15 residues. The CDR3 DNA reads as TGTGCCAGCAGCTTGGGGTTAGATAGCTCCTACGAGCAGTACTTC. Its translation is CASSLGLDSSYEQYF.

V usage is TRBV5-4 and J usage is TRBJ2-5, with D possibly TRBD2 on 6 matching bases. V lost 5 bases and J lost 1, with 24 bases in between. Germline CDR1 and CDR2: SGHNT and YYREEE (reference sequence). The CDR3 totals 18 residues. The CDR3 sequence: CASRRTGTGDATQETQYF. For the CDR3, the DNA is TGTGCCAGCAGGCGGACCGGGACTGGAGATGCTACCCAAGAGACCCAGTACTTC.

This clone was seen a few times. The rearrangement uses TRBV5-6 and TRBJ1-1; the D is unclear. Trimming took 2 bases from V and 7 from J, leaving 9 bases between them. There are 12 residues in the CDR3. Germline V gene lookup returns CDR1 SGHDT and CDR2 YYEEEE. DNA of the CDR3: TGTGCCAGCAGCTTCAGGCTCGATGAAGCTTTCTTT. As protein: CASSFRLDEAFF.